This T cell receptor beta chain emerged from a study of blood T cell repertoires in COVID-19. Turning to the study itself: The analysed material was cDNA or gDNA that came from T cells, B-cell-depleted T cells, or PBMCs.

Assay used: immunoSEQ multiplex PCR; TCRdb lists only in-frame clones, some missing. The table shows roughly 46,000 clones, with 86% occurring only once. This clone was counted once. Between the trimmed V and J ends, which lost 2 bases and 7 bases, there was a span of 5 bases. Germline CDR1 SGHTA, CDR2 FQGNSA. The CDR3 consists of 12 residues. The rearrangement joins TRBV7-2 to TRBJ2-2, with no clear D. The receptor was derived from a woman aged 50 to 60 who had recovered from COVID-19. Material: PBMCs or T cells enriched from blood (not recorded which). The CDR3 reads CASSLSFGELFF. The DNA of the CDR3 is TGTGCCAGCAGCTTAAGCTTCGGGGAGCTGTTTTTT. Full variable domain (outside the CDR3, taken from reference TRBV7-2 and TRBJ2-2): GAGVSQSPSNKVTEKGKDVELRCDPISGHTALYWYRQSLGQGLEFLIYFQGNSAPDKSGLPSDRFSAERTGGSVSTLTIQRTQQEDSAVYLCASSLSFGELFFGEGSRLTVL.